This TCR beta chain was identified during a study of regulatory T cells in long-lasting Graves disease. At the level of the study: Graves' patients who were just diagnosed had used antithyroid drugs for under 3 months. The study's findings and limits: TRBV28, TRBJ1-2 and TRBJ2-5 were segments that persistent disease favored.

J gave up 4 bases and V 2 bases, and 4 bases lay outside the gene matches. The CDR3 extends over 15 amino acids. Germline CDR1 and CDR2: SGDLS and YYNGEE. Notes on this clonotype: Its antigen remains unidentified.

Arm-PCR of CDR3 regions and iRepertoire HTBI primers were the basis on which TCR beta libraries were built. TCRdb itself ran the multiplex PCR reads through MiXCR, one entry per CDR3 protein. Of a few hundred thousand distinct CDR3 sequences in the sample, roughly 17% were seen once. Time point described: newly diagnosed GD, antithyroid drugs for less than 3 months. Isolated PBMC RNA provided the starting material for the TCR library. The sample was also reused in another study, on T cells in Graves' hyperthyroidism and ophthalmopathy. That work states: Diagnoses used clinical symptoms, serum thyroxine and TRAb, thyroid ultrasound and orbital computed tomography. The HTBI primer set drove a first-round RT-PCR of the TCR CDR3.

Sequences were derived from peripheral blood mononuclear cells (PBMCs), sampled at new diagnosis, from a patient treated with antithyroid drugs. This sequence was found in a woman between 18 and 29 years old with Graves disease. The rearrangement joins TRBV9 to TRBJ2-1, with 9 bases that match TRBD2. The CDR3 region has the DNA TGTGCCAGCAGCGTTTCTAGCGGGATATACAATGAGCAGTTCTTC. Its protein product is CASSVSSGIYNEQFF.